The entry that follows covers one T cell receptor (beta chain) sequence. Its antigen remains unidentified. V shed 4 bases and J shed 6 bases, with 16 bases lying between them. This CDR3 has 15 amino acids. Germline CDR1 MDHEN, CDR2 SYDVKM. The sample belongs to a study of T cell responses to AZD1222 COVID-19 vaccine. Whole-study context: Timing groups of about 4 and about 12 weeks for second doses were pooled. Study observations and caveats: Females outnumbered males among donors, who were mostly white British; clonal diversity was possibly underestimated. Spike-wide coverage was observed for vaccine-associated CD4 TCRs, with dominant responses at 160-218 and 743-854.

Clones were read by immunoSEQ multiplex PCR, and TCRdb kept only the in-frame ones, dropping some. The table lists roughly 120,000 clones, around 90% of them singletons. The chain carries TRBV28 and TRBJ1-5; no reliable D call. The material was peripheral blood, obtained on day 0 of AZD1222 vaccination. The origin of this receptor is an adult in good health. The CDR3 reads CASSSPSGGRQPQHF. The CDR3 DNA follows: TGTGCCAGCAGTTCCCCCTCAGGCGGTCGTCAGCCCCAGCATTTT.